Listed below are T cell receptor beta chains from one sample, sequenced in a study of control samples from healthy donors and cancer patients. The data were produced by immunoSEQ multiplex PCR, yet TCRdb's version contains in-frame clones alone and is incomplete. The top ten hold 5.5% to 7.5% of the sample, which has fewer than 500,000 clones, about nine tenths seen once. The sequencing input was PBMCs. Source of these receptors: a middle-aged man with head and neck cancer. Each CDR3 is given with its conserved first and last residue. The order of the fields is clone size, V gene, J gene, D gene, CDR3 protein, CDR3 DNA. A D gene is named only where the DNA matches it firmly. Size is omitted from some rows. Given values are once, few, many or a class for expanded clones.

>few|TRBV2|TRBJ2-3|.
CASTHRGARLAPDTQYF
TGTGCCAGCACCCACCGGGGGGCGCGTCTTGCCCCGGATACGCAGTATTTT
>.|TRBV7-8|TRBJ1-1|.
CASSPRTDPGDTEAFF
TGTGCCAGCAGCCCGAGGACAGATCCCGGGGACACTGAAGCTTTCTTT
>.|TRBV7-3|TRBJ2-5|TRBD1
CASSPDRGEEETQYF
TGTGCCAGCAGCCCAGACAGGGGAGAAGAAGAGACCCAGTACTTC
>.|TRBV9|TRBJ1-1|.
CASSVGGAATLGAEAFF
TGTGCCAGCAGCGTAGGGGGAGCGGCGACGTTGGGCGCTGAAGCTTTCTTT
>.|TRBV30|TRBJ2-3|.
CAWSGRDGSDTQYF
TGTGCCTGGAGTGGCAGGGATGGGTCAGATACGCAGTATTTT
>.|TRBV10-3|TRBJ2-7|.
CAISEGGAPKVEQYF
TGTGCCATCAGTGAAGGGGGGGCCCCCAAAGTCGAGCAGTACTTC
>.|TRBV30|TRBJ2-3|.
CAWSVLLVGGTDTQYF
TGTGCCTGGAGTGTCCTGCTCGTAGGGGGGACAGATACGCAGTATTTT
>.|TRBV6-5|TRBJ1-5|.
CASSRYNQPQHF
TGTGCCAGCAGCCGCTACAATCAGCCCCAGCATTTT
>.|TRBV7-8|TRBJ1-1|.
CASSPGAIEAFF
TGTGCCAGCAGCCCAGGGGCAATTGAAGCTTTCTTT
>.|TRBV9|TRBJ2-7|.
CASSVYPTASKHEQYF
TGTGCCAGCAGCGTATACCCGACAGCCTCAAAGCACGAGCAGTACTTC
>few|TRBV18|TRBJ1-3|.
CASSPQNAGNTIYF
TGTGCCAGCTCACCACAGAATGCTGGAAACACCATATATTTT
>.|TRBV20-1|TRBJ1-6|.
CSARQESPLHF
TGCAGTGCTAGACAGGAGTCACCCCTCCACTTT
>.|TRBV4-1|TRBJ2-1|.
CASSHGTNWEQFF
TGCGCCAGCAGCCATGGGACCAATTGGGAGCAGTTCTTC
>.|TRBV7-9|TRBJ1-1|.
CASSLLWGTEAFF
TGTGCCAGCAGCTTGCTTTGGGGGACTGAAGCTTTCTTT
>.|TRBV5-8|TRBJ2-2|.
CASSLAGENTGELFF
TGTGCCAGCAGCTTGGCGGGGGAGAACACCGGGGAGCTGTTTTTT
>.|TRBV7-3|TRBJ1-2|.
CASSLRAVGGYTF
TGTGCCAGCAGCTTACGGGCAGTCGGTGGCTACACCTTC
>.|TRBV6-5|TRBJ1-3|TRBD1
CASSGGTGAGNTIYF
TGTGCCAGCAGCGGCGGGACAGGGGCTGGAAACACCATATATTTT
>.|TRBV25-1|TRBJ2-2|.
CASSEAETDLFF
TGTGCCAGCAGTGAAGCAGAGACAGATCTGTTTTTT
>.|TRBV23-1|TRBJ2-7|TRBD2
CAGGGTVNSPLRKVVGSYEQYF
TGCGCGGGGGGGGGAACAGTCAATTCGCCCCTTAGAAAGGTAGTAGGATCCTACGAGCAGTACTTC
>.|TRBV24-1|TRBJ2-1|.
CATSEGLVPYEQFF
TGTGCCACCAGTGAGGGTCTGGTCCCGTATGAGCAGTTCTTC
>.|TRBV20-1|TRBJ2-5|.
CSATGQETQYF
TGCAGTGCTACAGGCCAAGAGACCCAGTACTTC
>once|TRBV6-2/TRBV6-3|TRBJ1-1|.
CASTPTGLNTEAFF
TGTGCCAGCACCCCGACAGGCCTTAACACTGAAGCTTTCTTT
>few|TRBV7-9|TRBJ1-1|.
CASSSRVSIPEAFF
TGTGCCAGCAGCTCCAGGGTCTCGATCCCTGAAGCTTTCTTT
>.|TRBV27|TRBJ2-1|.
CASSHQRVFQVISYNEQFF
TGTGCCAGCAGCCATCAAAGGGTGTTCCAGGTTATCTCCTACAATGAGCAGTTCTTC
>.|TRBV6-5|TRBJ2-7|.
CASSRNRDTSYEQYF
TGTGCCAGCAGTAGAAACCGGGACACCTCCTACGAGCAGTACTTC
>once|TRBV19|TRBJ1-6|.
CASNVGAPYNSPLHF
TGTGCCAGTAACGTCGGGGCTCCTTATAATTCACCCCTCCACTTT
>.|TRBV19|TRBJ2-2|.
CASSKGGVNTGELFF
TGTGCCAGTAGTAAGGGAGGCGTGAACACCGGGGAGCTGTTTTTT
>.|TRBV27|TRBJ1-1|.
CASRFSKRAEAFF
TGTGCCAGCAGATTCTCTAAAAGGGCTGAAGCTTTCTTT
>few|TRBV30|TRBJ2-7|.
CAWGAGGSAGKGKQYF
TGTGCCTGGGGGGCCGGGGGCTCGGCGGGGAAAGGCAAGCAGTACTTC
>.|TRBV7-2|TRBJ2-2|.
CASSPRSNTGELFF
TGTGCCAGCAGCCCCAGATCGAACACCGGGGAGCTGTTTTTT
>.|TRBV29-1|TRBJ1-3|.
CSALQQGYGNTIYF
TGCAGCGCTTTACAACAGGGATATGGAAACACCATATATTTT
>.|TRBV2|TRBJ2-4|.
CASRGDTIAKNIQYF
TGTGCCAGCAGAGGGGACACCATAGCCAAAAACATTCAGTACTTC
>.|TRBV5-1|TRBJ1-2|TRBD1
CASSLAGQGLFYGYTF
TGCGCCAGCAGCTTAGCCGGACAGGGTCTTTTCTATGGCTACACCTTC
>.|TRBV2|TRBJ2-1|TRBD2
CASSGGTSGYNEQFF
TGTGCCAGCAGTGGGGGGACTAGCGGATACAATGAGCAGTTCTTC
>.|TRBV7-2|TRBJ1-1|.
CASSQGPNTEAFF
TGTGCCAGCAGCCAGGGCCCAAACACTGAAGCTTTCTTT
>few|TRBV7-9|TRBJ2-7|.
CASSLGRQAPYEQYF
TGTGCCAGCAGCTTAGGAAGACAGGCCCCCTACGAGCAGTACTTC
>.|TRBV29-1|TRBJ2-7|.
CSAASLAEQYF
TGCAGCGCGGCTTCGCTGGCCGAGCAGTACTTC